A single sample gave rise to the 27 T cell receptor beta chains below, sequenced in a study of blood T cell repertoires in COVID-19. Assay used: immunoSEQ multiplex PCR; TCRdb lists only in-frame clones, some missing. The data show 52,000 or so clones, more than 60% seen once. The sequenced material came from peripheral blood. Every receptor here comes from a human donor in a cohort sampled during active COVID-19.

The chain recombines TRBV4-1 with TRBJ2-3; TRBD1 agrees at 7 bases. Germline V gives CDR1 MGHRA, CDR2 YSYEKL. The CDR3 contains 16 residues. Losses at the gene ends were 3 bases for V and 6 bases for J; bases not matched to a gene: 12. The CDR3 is CASSQGVEGAADTQYF. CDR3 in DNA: TGCGCCAGCAGCCAGGGGGTAGAGGGGGCAGCGGATACGCAGTATTTT.

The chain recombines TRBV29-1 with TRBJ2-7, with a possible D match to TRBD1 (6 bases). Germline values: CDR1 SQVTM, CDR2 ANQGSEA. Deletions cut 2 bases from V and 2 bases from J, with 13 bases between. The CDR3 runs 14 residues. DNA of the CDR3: TGCAGCGTTGAATTTAGGGGGAAGCCCTACGAGCAGTACTTC. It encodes CSVEFRGKPYEQYF.

CDR3 amino acids: CANYLGYTF. Here the CDR3 DNA reads TGTGCCAACTACTTAGGCTACACCTTC. The chain couples TRBV24-1 to TRBJ1-2; D remains unclear. The V gene's germline CDR1 is KGHDR and CDR2 SFDVKD. Trimming pared 11 bases from V and 8 bases from J, leaving 8 bases between. CDR3 length equals 9 residues.

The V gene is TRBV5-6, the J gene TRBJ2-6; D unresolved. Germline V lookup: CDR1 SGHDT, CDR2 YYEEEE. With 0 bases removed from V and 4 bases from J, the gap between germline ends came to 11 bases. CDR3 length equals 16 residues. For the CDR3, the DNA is TGTGCCAGCAGCTTGGTCCGTGTCTCCGGGGCCAACGTCCTGACTTTC. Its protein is CASSLVRVSGANVLTF.

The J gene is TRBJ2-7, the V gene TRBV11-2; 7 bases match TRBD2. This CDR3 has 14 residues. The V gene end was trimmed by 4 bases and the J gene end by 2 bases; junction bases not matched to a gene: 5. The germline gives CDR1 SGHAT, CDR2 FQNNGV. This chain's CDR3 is CASSSGLGPYEQYF. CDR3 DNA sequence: TGTGCCAGCAGCTCAGGACTAGGACCCTACGAGCAGTACTTC.

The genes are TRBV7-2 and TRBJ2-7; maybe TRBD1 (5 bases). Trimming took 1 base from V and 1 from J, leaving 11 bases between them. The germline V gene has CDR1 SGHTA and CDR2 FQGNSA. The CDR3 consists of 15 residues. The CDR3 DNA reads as TGTGCCAGCAGCTTAGGTGACCCAGGGTCCTACGAGCAGTACTTC. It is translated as CASSLGDPGSYEQYF.

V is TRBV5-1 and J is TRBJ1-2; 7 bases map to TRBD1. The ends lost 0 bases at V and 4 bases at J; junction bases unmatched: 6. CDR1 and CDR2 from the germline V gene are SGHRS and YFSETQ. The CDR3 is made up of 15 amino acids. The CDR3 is CASSLGDRVVYGYTF. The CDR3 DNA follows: TGCGCCAGCAGCTTGGGAGACAGGGTAGTCTATGGCTACACCTTC.

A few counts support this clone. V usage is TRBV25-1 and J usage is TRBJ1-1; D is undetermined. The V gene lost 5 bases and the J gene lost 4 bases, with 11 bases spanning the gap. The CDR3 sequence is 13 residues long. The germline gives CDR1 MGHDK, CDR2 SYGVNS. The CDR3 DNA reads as TGTGCCAGCAGTCACGAGGCGTCCACTGAAGCTTTCTTT. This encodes CASSHEASTEAFF.

CDR3 protein: CATSREGGSPLHF. CDR3 coding DNA: TGTGCCACCAGCAGAGAGGGGGGGTCACCCCTCCACTTT. V and J are TRBV15 and TRBJ1-6, with D possibly matching TRBD1 (5 bases). V lost 0 bases to trimming and J lost 10 bases, with 7 bases between them. Germline CDR1 is LNHNV and CDR2 is YYDKDF (reference sequence). This CDR3 spans 13 amino acids.

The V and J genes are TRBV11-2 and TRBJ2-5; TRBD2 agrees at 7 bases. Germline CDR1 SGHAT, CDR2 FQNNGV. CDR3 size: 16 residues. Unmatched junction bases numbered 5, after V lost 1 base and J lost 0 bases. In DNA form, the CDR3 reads TGTGCCAGCAGCTTAGTTGGGGGAGGGTACCAAGAGACCCAGTACTTC. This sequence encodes CASSLVGGGYQETQYF.

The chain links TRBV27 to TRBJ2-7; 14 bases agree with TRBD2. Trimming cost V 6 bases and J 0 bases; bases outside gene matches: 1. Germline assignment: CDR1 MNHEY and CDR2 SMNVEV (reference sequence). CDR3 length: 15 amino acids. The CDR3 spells CASSGTSGSSYEQYF. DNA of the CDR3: TGTGCCAGCAGCGGGACTAGCGGGAGCTCCTACGAGCAGTACTTC.

The CDR3 bases are TGTGCCAGCAGCTTGTGGGGACAGGTTGATGGCTACACCTTC. It is translated as CASSLWGQVDGYTF. The rearrangement links TRBV7-2 to TRBJ1-2; 8 bases are shared with TRBD1. This CDR3 is built from 14 residues. CDR1 is SGHTA and CDR2 is FQGNSA in the germline V gene. The ends lost 3 bases at V and 6 bases at J; junction bases unmatched: 6.

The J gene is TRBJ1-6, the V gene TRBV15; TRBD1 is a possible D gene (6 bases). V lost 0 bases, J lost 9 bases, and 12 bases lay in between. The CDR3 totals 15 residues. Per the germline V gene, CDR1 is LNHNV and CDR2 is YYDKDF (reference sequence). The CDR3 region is CATSRDPGDGSPLHF. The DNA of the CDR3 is TGTGCCACCAGCAGAGATCCAGGGGACGGTTCACCCCTCCACTTT. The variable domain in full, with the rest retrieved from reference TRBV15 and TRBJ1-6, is DAMVIQNPRYQVTQFGKPVTLSCSQTLNHNVMYWYQQKSSQAPKLLFHYYDKDFNNEADTPDNFQSRRPNTSFCFLDIRSPGLGDTAMYLCATSRDPGDGSPLHFGNGTRLTVT.

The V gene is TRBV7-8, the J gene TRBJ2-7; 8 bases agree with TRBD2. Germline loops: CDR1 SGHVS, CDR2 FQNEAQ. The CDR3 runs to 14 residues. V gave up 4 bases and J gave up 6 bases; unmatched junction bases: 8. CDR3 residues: CASSSEAGAREQYF. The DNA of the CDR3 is TGTGCCAGCAGCTCAGAAGCGGGGGCGCGCGAGCAGTACTTC.

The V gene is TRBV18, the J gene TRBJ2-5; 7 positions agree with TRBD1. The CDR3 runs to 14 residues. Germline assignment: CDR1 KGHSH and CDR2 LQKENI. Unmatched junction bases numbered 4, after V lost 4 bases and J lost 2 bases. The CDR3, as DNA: TGTGCCAGCTCACTTAACAGGGGACAAGAGACCCAGTACTTC. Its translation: CASSLNRGQETQYF.

CDR3: CASSYALAGMGVNEQFF. CDR3 coding DNA: TGTGCCAGCAGCTATGCTCTAGCGGGAATGGGGGTCAATGAGCAGTTCTTC. The V and J genes are TRBV13 and TRBJ2-1, with TRBD2 matching over 9 bases. The CDR3 extends over 17 amino acids. V shed 4 bases, J shed 6 bases, and the junction held 13 bases outside the gene matches. The germline V gene has CDR1 PRHDT and CDR2 FYEKMQ (reference sequence).

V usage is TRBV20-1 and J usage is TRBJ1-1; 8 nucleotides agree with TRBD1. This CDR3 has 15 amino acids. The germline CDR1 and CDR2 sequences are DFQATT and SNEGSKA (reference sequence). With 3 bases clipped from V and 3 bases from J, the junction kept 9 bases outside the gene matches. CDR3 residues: CSASPDRGVYTEAFF. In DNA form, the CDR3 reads TGCAGTGCTAGTCCAGACAGGGGAGTATACACTGAAGCTTTCTTT.

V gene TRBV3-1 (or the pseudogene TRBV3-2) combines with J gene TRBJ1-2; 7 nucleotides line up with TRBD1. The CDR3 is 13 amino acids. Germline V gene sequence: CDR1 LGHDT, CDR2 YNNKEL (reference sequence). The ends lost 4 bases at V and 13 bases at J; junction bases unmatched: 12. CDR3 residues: CASSPVDRPAGTF. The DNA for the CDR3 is TGTGCCAGCAGCCCCGTGGACAGGCCGGCAGGCACCTTC.

Here the CDR3 DNA reads TGTGCCAGCAGTCAACAGGGTCATAGCAATCAGCCCCAGCATTTT. It specifies CASSQQGHSNQPQHF. The J gene is TRBJ1-5, the V gene TRBV27; maybe TRBD1 (6 bases). Germline V CDR1 and CDR2: MNHEY, SMNVEV (reference sequence). This CDR3 has 15 residues. Deletions cut 5 bases from V and 0 bases from J, with 11 bases between.

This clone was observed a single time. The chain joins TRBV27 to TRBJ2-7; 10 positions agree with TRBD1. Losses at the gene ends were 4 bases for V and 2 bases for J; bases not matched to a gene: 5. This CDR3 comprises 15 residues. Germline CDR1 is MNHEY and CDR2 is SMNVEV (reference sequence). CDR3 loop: CASSSRGQGTYEQYF. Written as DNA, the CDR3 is TGTGCCAGCAGTTCCAGGGGACAGGGGACCTACGAGCAGTACTTC.

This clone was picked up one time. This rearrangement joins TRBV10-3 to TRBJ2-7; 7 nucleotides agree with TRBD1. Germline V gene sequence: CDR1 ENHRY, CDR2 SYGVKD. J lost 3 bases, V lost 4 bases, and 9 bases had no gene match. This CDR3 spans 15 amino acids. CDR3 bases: TGTGCCATCAGTGCCCCGGGACAGTCAAACTACGAGCAGTACTTC. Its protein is CAISAPGQSNYEQYF.

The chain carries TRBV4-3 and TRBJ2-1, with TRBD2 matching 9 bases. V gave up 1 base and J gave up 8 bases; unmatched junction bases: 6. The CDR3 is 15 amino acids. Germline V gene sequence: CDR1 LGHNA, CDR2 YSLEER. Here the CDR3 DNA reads TGCGCCAGCAGCCAAGTGCGGGGGGGGTGGGATGAGCAGTTCTTC. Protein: CASSQVRGGWDEQFF.

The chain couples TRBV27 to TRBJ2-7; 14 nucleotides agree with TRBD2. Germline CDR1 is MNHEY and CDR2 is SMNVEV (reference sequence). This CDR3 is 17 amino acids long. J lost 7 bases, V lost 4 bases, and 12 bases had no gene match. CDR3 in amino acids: CASSSTDGLAGGREQYF. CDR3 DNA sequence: TGTGCCAGCAGTTCCACCGACGGACTAGCGGGAGGACGAGAGCAGTACTTC.

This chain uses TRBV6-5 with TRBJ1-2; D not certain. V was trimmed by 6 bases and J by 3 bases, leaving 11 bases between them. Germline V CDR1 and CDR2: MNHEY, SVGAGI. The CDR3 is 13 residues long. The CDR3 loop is CASSSGVHYGYTF. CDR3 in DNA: TGTGCCAGCAGCTCCGGGGTTCACTATGGCTACACCTTC.

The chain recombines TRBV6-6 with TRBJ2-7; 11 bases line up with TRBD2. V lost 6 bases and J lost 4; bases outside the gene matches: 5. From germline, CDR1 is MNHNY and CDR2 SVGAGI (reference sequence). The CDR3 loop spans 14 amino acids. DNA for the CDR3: TGTGCCAGCAGCTTAGCGGGGGGGCGGTACGAGCAGTACTTC. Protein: CASSLAGGRYEQYF.

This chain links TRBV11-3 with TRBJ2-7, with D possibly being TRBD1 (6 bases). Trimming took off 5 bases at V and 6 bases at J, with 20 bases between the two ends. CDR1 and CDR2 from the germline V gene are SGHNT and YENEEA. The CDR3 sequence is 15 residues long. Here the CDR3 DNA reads TGTGCCAGCAGCAAAGGGGGTGCAGGGTCGGTCGAGCAGTACTTC. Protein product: CASSKGGAGSVEQYF.

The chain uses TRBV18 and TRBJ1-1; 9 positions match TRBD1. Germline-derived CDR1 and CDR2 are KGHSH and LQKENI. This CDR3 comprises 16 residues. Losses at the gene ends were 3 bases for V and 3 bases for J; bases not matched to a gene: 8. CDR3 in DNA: TGTGCCAGCTCACCCCAAAACTGGGACAGGGACACTGAAGCTTTCTTT. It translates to CASSPQNWDRDTEAFF.